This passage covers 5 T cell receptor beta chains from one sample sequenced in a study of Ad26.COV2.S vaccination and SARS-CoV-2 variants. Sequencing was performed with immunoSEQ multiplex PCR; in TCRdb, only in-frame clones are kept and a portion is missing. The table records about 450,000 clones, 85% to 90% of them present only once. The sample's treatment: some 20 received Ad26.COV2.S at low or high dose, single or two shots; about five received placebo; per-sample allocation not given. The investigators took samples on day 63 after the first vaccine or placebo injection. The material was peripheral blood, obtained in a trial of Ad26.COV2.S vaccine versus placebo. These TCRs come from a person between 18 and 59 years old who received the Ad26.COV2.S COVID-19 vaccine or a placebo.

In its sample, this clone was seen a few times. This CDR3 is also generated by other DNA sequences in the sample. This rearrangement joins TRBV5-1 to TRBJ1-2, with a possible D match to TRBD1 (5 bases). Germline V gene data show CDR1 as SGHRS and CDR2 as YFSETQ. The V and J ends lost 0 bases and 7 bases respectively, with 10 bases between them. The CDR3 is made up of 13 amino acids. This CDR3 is CASSLAGEGGYTF. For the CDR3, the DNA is TGCGCCAGCAGCTTGGCGGGGGAAGGTGGCTACACCTTC. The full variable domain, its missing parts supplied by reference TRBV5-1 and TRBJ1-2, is KAGVTQTPRYLIKTRGQQVTLSCSPISGHRSVSWYQQTPGQGLQFLFEYFSETQRNKGNFPGRFSGRQFSNSRSEMNVSTLELGDSALYLCASSLAGEGGYTFGSGTRLTVV.

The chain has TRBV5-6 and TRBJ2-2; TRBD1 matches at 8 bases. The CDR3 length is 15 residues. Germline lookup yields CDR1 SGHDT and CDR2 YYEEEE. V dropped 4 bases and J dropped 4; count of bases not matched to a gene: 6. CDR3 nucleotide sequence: TGTGCCAGCAGCAGCATGACAGGGGCCACCGGGGAGCTGTTTTTT. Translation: CASSSMTGATGELFF. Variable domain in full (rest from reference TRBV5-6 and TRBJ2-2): DAGVTQSPTHLIKTRGQQVTLRCSPKSGHDTVSWYQQALGQGPQFIFQYYEEEERQRGNFPDRFSGHQFPNYSSELNVNALLLGDSALYLCASSSMTGATGELFFGEGSRLTVL.

The CDR3 DNA reads TGTGCCAGCAGCCCCACAGGGGCCAACGTCCTGACTTTC. Its protein is CASSPTGANVLTF. V gene TRBV5-5 combines with J gene TRBJ2-6; D is ambiguous. V lost 4 bases to trimming and J lost 4 bases, with 6 bases between them. Per the germline V gene, CDR1 is SGHKS and CDR2 is YYEKEE (reference sequence). This CDR3 comprises 13 residues. The full variable domain, in which reference TRBV5-5 and TRBJ2-6 provide the parts outside the CDR3, is DAGVTQSPTHLIKTRGQQVTLRCSPISGHKSVSWYQQVLGQGPQFIFQYYEKEERGRGNFPDRFSARQFPNYSSELNVNALLLGDSALYLCASSPTGANVLTFGAGSRLTVL.

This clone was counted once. The CDR3 reads CATQTGGYGYTF. The CDR3 nucleotides are TGTGCCACCCAGACCGGCGGGTATGGCTACACCTTC. The chain combines TRBV10-3 with TRBJ1-2; unclear D gene. The germline CDR1 and CDR2 sequences are ENHRY and SYGVKD. V shed 10 bases and J shed 5 bases, with 14 bases lying between them. This CDR3 comprises 12 residues.

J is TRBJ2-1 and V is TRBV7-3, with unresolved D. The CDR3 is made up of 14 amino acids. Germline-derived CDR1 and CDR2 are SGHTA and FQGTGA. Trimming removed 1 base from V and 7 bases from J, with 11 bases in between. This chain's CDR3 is CASSLSPEKNEQFF. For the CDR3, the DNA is TGTGCCAGCAGCTTAAGCCCAGAGAAGAATGAGCAGTTCTTC.